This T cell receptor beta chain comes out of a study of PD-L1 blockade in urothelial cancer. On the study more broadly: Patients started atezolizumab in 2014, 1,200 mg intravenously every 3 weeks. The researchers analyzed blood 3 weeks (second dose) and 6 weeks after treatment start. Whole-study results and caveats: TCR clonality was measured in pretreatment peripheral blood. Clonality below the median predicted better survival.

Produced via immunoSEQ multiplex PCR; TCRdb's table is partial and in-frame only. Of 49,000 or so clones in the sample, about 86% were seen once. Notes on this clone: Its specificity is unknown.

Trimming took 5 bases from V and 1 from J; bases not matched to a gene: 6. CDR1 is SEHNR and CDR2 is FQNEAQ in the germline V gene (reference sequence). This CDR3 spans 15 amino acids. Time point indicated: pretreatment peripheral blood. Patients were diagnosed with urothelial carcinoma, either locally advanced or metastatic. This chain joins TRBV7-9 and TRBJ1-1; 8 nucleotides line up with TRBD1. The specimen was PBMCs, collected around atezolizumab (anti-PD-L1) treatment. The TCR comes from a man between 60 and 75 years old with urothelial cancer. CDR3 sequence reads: CASSTQTGANTEAFF. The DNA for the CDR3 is TGTGCCAGCAGCACCCAGACAGGGGCGAACACTGAAGCTTTCTTT.